This T cell receptor (beta chain) originates from a study of T-cell memory formation after mild COVID-19. Germline CDR1 is SQVTM and CDR2 is ANQGSEA. The V gene lost 7 bases and the J gene lost 2 bases, with 17 bases spanning the gap. CDR3 length: 14 residues. Each CDR3 protein is one row after TCRdb ran MiXCR on the 5' RACE reads. The sample includes roughly 310,000 distinct CDR3 sequences, 15% to 20% of them seen just once. This clonotype has only a few counts. This clonotype was obtained from a man younger than 30 who had mild COVID-19 (a few samples of this study predate the infection). Cell type and time point are not known. The gene calls are TRBV29-1 and TRBJ2-5, with D tentatively TRBD1 or TRBD2 (5 bases each). Sequenced material: PBMCs or a T cell subset sorted from them (not recorded which). In nucleotides, the CDR3 is TGCAGCGCGGAAATCCGGGACCGACAAGAGACCCAGTACTTC. This encodes CSAEIRDRQETQYF.